The rows below give T cell receptor beta chains drawn from one sample of a study of CD8+CD57+ T cells in acquired aplastic anemia. Using its own MiXCR run on the reads, TCRdb lists one record per CDR3 protein. This repertoire shows 150,000 to 200,000 distinct CDR3 sequences, roughly half found once; its top ten account for under 2%. Input material: sorted CD4+, CD8+, or CD8+CD57+ T cells (not recorded which) from PBMCs. Every receptor here comes from a human donor with aplastic anemia. CDR3s include the opening cysteine and the closing phenylalanine or tryptophan. The order of the fields is J gene, V gene, D gene, clone size, CDR3 DNA, CDR3 protein. The D gene is left open where the match is weak. Part of the rows lack a size; the others show once, few, many or a class for expanded clones.

>TRBJ1-3|TRBV25-1|TRBD1|-
TGTGCCAGCAGTGAATCCTACCGGGACAGGGATTTATCTGGAAACACCATATATTTT
CASSESYRDRDLSGNTIYF
>TRBJ2-2|TRBV11-2|-|few
TGTGCCAGCAGCTTAGTATCTGGACAAACCGGGGAGCTGTTTTTT
CASSLVSGQTGELFF
>TRBJ2-1|TRBV20-1|TRBD2|many
TGCAGTGCGGTAGCGGGATACAATGAGCAGTTCTTC
CSAVAGYNEQFF
>TRBJ2-6|TRBV6-6|-|-
TGTGCCAGCAGTTATGGGGGGGGGCGGGATGGCAACGTCCTGACTTTC
CASSYGGGRDGNVLTF
>TRBJ1-1|TRBV10-3|-|-
TGTGCCACCCAAGGGGTCACTGAAGCTTTCTTT
CATQGVTEAFF
>TRBJ2-5|TRBV20-1|TRBD2|-
TGCAGTGCTGCCAGGGGAGGGACTAGCCAAGAGACCCAGTACTTC
CSAARGGTSQETQYF
>TRBJ2-3|TRBV4-2|-|-
TGTGCCAGCAGCCGTACTAGCAGAGGGGCGGGCACAGATACGCAGTATTTT
CASSRTSRGAGTDTQYF
>TRBJ2-1|TRBV11-1|-|many
TGTGCCAGCAGCCCAACTCGGGAGTCTCGGTACAATGAGCAGTTCTTC
CASSPTRESRYNEQFF
>TRBJ2-5|TRBV5-4|TRBD1|many
TGTGCCAGCAGCCCAGGGGGTCAGCAAGAGACCCAGTACTTC
CASSPGGQQETQYF
>TRBJ1-6|TRBV9|-|many
TGTGCCAGCAGCGGAGGAGGCAGGAGCTCCTATAATTCACCCCTCCACTTT
CASSGGGRSSYNSPLHF
>TRBJ2-7|TRBV9|TRBD1|-
TGTGCCAGCAGCCAAGCCGGGACAGCCTACGAGCAGTACTTC
CASSQAGTAYEQYF
>TRBJ2-7|TRBV12-3/TRBV12-4|-|many
TGTGCCAGCAGTGCAGGGGCCCCGGGGCGGAGGGAGCCCTACGAGCAGTACTTC
CASSAGAPGRREPYEQYF
>TRBJ2-5|TRBV5-1|TRBD2|many
TGCGCCAGCAGCACGGGACTAGCGGGGGAACAAGAGACCCAGTACTTC
CASSTGLAGEQETQYF
>TRBJ2-1|TRBV2|TRBD1|-
TGTGCCAGCTGGGACAGATACAATGAGCAGTTCTTC
CASWDRYNEQFF
>TRBJ2-3|TRBV24-1|-|-
TGTGCCACCAGTGAGCGGAGCGCGGGCACAGATACGCAGTATTTT
CATSERSAGTDTQYF
>TRBJ2-5|TRBV5-1|TRBD1|many
TGCGCCAGCAGCTCAGGCGTAGGGACAGGGCAAGAGACCCAGTACTTC
CASSSGVGTGQETQYF
>TRBJ2-2|TRBV5-6|-|-
TGTGCCAGCAGCCTGGGGACAACGAACACCGGGGAGCTGTTTTTT
CASSLGTTNTGELFF
>TRBJ1-3|TRBV5-1|-|many
TGCGCCAGCACCCCCGACGGGAACTCTGGAAACACCATATATTTT
CASTPDGNSGNTIYF
>TRBJ2-7|TRBV7-6|TRBD2|few
TGTGCCAGCAGCTCGTCGCTTAGCGGGCGGAGCTCCTACGAGCAGTACTTC
CASSSSLSGRSSYEQYF
>TRBJ2-3|TRBV5-4|TRBD2|-
TGTGCCAGCAGCTTAGGGCGTATAGCGGGAGGCGGAGATACGCAGTATTTT
CASSLGRIAGGGDTQYF
>TRBJ1-2|TRBV29-1|TRBD1|many
TGCAGCGTTGCAGGACAGGGGTTTTATGGCTACACCTTC
CSVAGQGFYGYTF
>TRBJ2-7|TRBV20-1|-|-
TGCAGTGCTAGAGCTCCGTCATCGTGGTACGAGCAGTACTTC
CSARAPSSWYEQYF
>TRBJ2-3|TRBV2|TRBD2|-
TGTGCCAGCACGCGGGAGTTCTTGGGTGATACGCAGTATTTT
CASTREFLGDTQYF
>TRBJ2-7|TRBV7-8|-|-
TGTGCCAGTCGGGACCCTGGATCCTACGAGCAGTACTTC
CASRDPGSYEQYF
>TRBJ2-5|TRBV10-2|-|few
TGCGCCAGCAGTGAGCATAGCCTAGTGCATGAGACCCAGTACTTC
CASSEHSLVHETQYF